This T cell receptor beta chain was identified in a study of T-cell reconstitution after alpha-beta-depleted transplantation in children. Overall study findings and caveats: At the one-year point after transplant, T-cell counts and TCRbeta diversity were found to come mostly from T cells that had been newly produced. Surviving recipient T cells and intrathymic progenitors accounted for some patients' high TCRbeta diversity at day 60. In patients about two months after transplant, alpha-beta T cells reportedly arose from several hundred expanded graft clones.

This sample's TCRbeta library carried unique molecular identifier barcodes. From the PCR reads, TCRdb called clonotypes with MiXCR, one entry per CDR3 protein. The table lists 350,000 to 500,000 distinct CDR3 sequences, roughly 43% of them singletons. This clonotype was seen more than once but under ten times. Its antigen is as yet unknown. This CDR3 is built from 16 residues. Trimming cost V 7 bases and J 6 bases, with 22 bases left between them. Germline V gives CDR1 ENHRY, CDR2 SYGVKD. This TCR came from a girl aged 2-9 years with aplastic anemia, due to receive a stem cell transplant. The chain links TRBV10-3 to TRBJ2-1; either TRBD1 or TRBD2 may fit D (5 bases each). The sample consisted of PBMCs, taken before TCRalphabeta/CD19-depleted stem cell transplant. For the CDR3, the DNA is TGTGCCATCACCTCCCAACCCTTGGGGGATTTCAATGAGCAGTTCTTC. This encodes CAITSQPLGDFNEQFF.